This T cell receptor (beta chain) stems from a study of identical twins. The CDR3 spans 14 residues. The ends were cut back, 8 bases at V and 2 bases at J, with 14 bases in the middle. There are many counts of this clonotype. One entry per CDR3 protein results from TCRdb running MiXCR on the 5' RACE reads. The sample has hundreds of thousands of distinct CDR3 sequences, 24% seen once. Healthy Caucasians made up all donors. These data also featured in a second study, about T cells expressing NK-cell markers. From that report: Investigators obtained TCR beta repertoires from sorted CD3+CD56+NKG2C+, CD3+CD56+NKG2C- and CD3+CD56-NKG2C+ T cells. The authors sequenced eight donors, of whom seven were HCMV-seropositive and one was seronegative. Leadership of the CD3+CD56-NKG2C+ fraction also belonged to these clonotypes in several donors.

Sequenced sample: CD4+ T cells sorted from blood. The source of this sequence is a woman aged 18-29 years in good health. V and J are TRBV12-3 or TRBV12-4 and TRBJ2-3, with D possibly TRBD2 on 6 matching bases. The CDR3 bases are TGTGCCAGCCGACGACTAGACCCCACAGATACGCAGTATTTT. Residues: CASRRLDPTDTQYF.